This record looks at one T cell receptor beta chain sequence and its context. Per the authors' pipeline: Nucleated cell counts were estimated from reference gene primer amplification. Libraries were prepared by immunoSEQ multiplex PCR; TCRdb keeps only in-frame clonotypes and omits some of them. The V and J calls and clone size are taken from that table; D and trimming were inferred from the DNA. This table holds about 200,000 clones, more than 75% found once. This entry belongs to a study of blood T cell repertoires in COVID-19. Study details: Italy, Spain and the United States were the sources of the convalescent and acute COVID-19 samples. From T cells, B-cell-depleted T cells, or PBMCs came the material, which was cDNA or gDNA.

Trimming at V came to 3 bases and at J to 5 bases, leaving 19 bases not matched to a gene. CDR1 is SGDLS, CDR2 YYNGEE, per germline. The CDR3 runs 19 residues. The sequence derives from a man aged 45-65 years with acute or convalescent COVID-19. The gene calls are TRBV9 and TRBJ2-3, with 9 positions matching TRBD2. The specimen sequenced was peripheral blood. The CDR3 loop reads CASSAVVLAGPYGGDTQYF. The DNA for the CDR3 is TGTGCCAGCAGCGCGGTGGTACTAGCGGGCCCTTACGGAGGAGATACGCAGTATTTT.